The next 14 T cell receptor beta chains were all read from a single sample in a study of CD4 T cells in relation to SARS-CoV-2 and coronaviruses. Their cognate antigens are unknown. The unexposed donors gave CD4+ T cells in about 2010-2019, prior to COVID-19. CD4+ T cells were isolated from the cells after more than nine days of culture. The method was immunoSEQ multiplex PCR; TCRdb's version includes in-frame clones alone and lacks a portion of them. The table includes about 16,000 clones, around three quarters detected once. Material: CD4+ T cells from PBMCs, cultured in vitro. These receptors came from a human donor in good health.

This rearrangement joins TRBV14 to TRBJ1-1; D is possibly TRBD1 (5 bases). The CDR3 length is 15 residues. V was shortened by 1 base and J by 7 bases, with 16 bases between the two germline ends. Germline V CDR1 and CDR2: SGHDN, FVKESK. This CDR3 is CASSQVSLTVGEAFF. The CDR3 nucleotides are TGTGCCAGCAGCCAAGTTTCTTTGACAGTCGGTGAAGCTTTCTTT.

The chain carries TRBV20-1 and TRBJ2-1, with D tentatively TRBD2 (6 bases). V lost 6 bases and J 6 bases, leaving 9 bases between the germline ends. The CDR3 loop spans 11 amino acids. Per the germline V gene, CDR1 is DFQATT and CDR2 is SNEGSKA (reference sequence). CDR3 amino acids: CSAGTSNEQFF. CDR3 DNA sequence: TGCAGTGCGGGGACTTCCAATGAGCAGTTCTTC.

CDR3 residues: CATSDADRPTYNEQFF. CDR3 sequence (DNA): TGTGCCACCAGTGACGCCGACAGACCTACCTACAATGAGCAGTTCTTC. The chain uses TRBV24-1 and TRBJ2-1; a possible D gene is TRBD1 (5 bases). V lost 4 bases and J lost 2, with 14 bases in between. The CDR3 contains 16 residues. In germline, CDR1 is KGHDR, CDR2 SFDVKD.

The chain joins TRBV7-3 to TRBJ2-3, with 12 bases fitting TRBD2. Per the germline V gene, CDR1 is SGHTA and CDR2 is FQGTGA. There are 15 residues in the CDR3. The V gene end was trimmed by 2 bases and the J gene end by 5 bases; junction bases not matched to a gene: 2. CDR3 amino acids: CASSLGGLAGDTQYF. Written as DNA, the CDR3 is TGTGCCAGCAGCTTAGGGGGACTAGCGGGAGATACGCAGTATTTT. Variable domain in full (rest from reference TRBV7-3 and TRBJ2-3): GAGVSQTPSNKVTEKGKYVELRCDPISGHTALYWYRQSLGQGPEFLIYFQGTGAADDSGLPNDRFFAVRPEGSVSTLKIQRTERGDSAVYLCASSLGGLAGDTQYFGPGTRLTVL.

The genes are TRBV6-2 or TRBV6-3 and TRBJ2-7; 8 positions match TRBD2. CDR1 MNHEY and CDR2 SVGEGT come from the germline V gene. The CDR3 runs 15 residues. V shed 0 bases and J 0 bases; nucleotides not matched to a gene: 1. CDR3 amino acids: CASSYSLAGSYEQYF. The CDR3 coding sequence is TGTGCCAGCAGTTACTCCCTAGCGGGCTCCTACGAGCAGTACTTC.

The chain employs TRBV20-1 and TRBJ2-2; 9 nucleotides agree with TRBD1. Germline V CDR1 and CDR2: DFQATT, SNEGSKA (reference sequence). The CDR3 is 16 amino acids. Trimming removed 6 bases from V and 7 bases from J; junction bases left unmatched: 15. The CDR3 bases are TGCAGTGCAAGTACAGGGGGCGCAGGGTCTGTCGGGGAGCTGTTTTTT. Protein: CSASTGGAGSVGELFF.

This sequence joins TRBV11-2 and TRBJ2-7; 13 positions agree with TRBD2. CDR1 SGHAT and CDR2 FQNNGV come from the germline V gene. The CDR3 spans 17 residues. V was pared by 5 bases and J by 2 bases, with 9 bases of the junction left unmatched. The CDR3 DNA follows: TGTGCCAGCAGCCCAAGGGCAGGACTAGCGGGAGCCTACGAGCAGTACTTC. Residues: CASSPRAGLAGAYEQYF. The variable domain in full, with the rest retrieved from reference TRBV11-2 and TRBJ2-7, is EAGVAQSPRYKIIEKRQSVAFWCNPISGHATLYWYQQILGQGPKLLIQFQNNGVVDDSQLPKDRFSAERLKGVDSTLKIQPAKLEDSAVYLCASSPRAGLAGAYEQYFGPGTRLTVT.

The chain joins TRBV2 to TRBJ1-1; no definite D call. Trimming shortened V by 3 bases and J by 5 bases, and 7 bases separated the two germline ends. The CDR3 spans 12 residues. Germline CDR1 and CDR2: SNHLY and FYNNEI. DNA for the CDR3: TGTGCCAGCAGTGAGGGGTGGACTGAAGCTTTCTTT. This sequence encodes CASSEGWTEAFF. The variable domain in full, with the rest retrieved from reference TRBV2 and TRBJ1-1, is EPEVTQTPSHQVTQMGQEVILRCVPISNHLYFYWYRQILGQKVEFLVSFYNNEISEKSEIFDDQFSVERPDGSNFTLKIRSTKLEDSAMYFCASSEGWTEAFFGQGTRLTVV.

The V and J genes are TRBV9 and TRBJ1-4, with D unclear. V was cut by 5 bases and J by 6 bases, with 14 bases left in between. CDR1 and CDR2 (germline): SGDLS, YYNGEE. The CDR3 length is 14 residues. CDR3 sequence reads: CASSAGAGDEKLFF. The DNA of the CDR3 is TGTGCCAGCAGTGCCGGTGCCGGGGATGAAAAACTGTTTTTT.

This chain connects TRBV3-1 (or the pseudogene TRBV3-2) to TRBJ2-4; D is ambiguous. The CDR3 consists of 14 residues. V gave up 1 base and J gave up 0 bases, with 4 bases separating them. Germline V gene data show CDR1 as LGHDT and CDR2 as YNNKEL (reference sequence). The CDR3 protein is CASSQGLAKNIQYF. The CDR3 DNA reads TGTGCCAGCAGCCAAGGGCTAGCCAAAAACATTCAGTACTTC.

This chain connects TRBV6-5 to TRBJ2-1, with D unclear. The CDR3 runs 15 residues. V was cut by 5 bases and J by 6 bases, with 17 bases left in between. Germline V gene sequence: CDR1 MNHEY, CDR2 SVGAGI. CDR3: CASSPLKLHSNEQFF. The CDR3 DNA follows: TGTGCCAGCAGTCCCCTAAAACTTCACAGCAATGAGCAGTTCTTC.

The CDR3 DNA sequence: TGTGCCAGTAGTATAAACGGGGCTCAAGAGACCCAGTACTTC. Its protein product is CASSINGAQETQYF. The J gene is TRBJ2-5, the V gene TRBV19; either TRBD1 or TRBD2 may supply D (5 bases each). The V end was cut by 2 bases, the J end by 2 bases, with 9 bases between. Germline V gene sequence: CDR1 LNHDA, CDR2 SQIVND (reference sequence). This CDR3 comprises 14 residues. Looking up the rest from reference TRBV19 and TRBJ2-5 gives the full variable domain: DGGITQSPKYLFRKEGQNVTLSCEQNLNHDAMYWYRQDPGQGLRLIYYSQIVNDFQKGDIAEGYSVSREKKESFPLTVTSAQKNPTAFYLCASSINGAQETQYFGPGTRLLVL.

The CDR3 bases are TGTGCCAGCAGCGCGGGACAGGGGAACACCGGGGAGCTGTTTTTT. It yields the protein CASSAGQGNTGELFF. The chain recombines TRBV9 with TRBJ2-2, with 9 positions matching TRBD1. Germline V gene sequence: CDR1 SGDLS, CDR2 YYNGEE. The length of the CDR3 is 15 residues. V dropped 3 bases and J dropped 1; count of bases not matched to a gene: 1.

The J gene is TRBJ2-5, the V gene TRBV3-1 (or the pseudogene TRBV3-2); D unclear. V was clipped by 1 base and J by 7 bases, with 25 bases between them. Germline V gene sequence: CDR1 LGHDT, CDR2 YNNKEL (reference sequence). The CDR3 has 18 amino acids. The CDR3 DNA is TGTGCCAGCAGCCAAGCCTTGGTTAATATGCGAGTAGCTTGGACCCAGTACTTC. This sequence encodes CASSQALVNMRVAWTQYF.